One TCR beta chain is described in this entry. Sequencing used immunoSEQ multiplex PCR; TCRdb keeps in-frame clones, though not all of them. The data show under 350,000 clones, around 86% seen once. This record comes from a study of blood T cell repertoires in COVID-19. In the study overall: Sources were T cells, B-cell-depleted T cells, or PBMCs; the material itself was cDNA or gDNA.

This CDR3 is 14 amino acids long. The ends lost 4 bases at V and 6 bases at J; junction bases unmatched: 6. Germline CDR1 and CDR2: SEHNR and FQNEAQ (reference sequence). The chain links TRBV7-9 to TRBJ2-1, with 7 bases fitting TRBD2. This TCR derives from a woman between 18 and 29 years old who had recovered from COVID-19. Sequencing was done on a sample of PBMCs or T cells enriched from blood (not recorded which). CDR3 sequence reads: CASSSSGAGNEQFF. DNA for the CDR3: TGTGCCAGCAGCTCCAGCGGGGCGGGCAATGAGCAGTTCTTC. The complete variable domain, with remaining parts taken from reference TRBV7-9 and TRBJ2-1, reads DTGVSQNPRHKITKRGQNVTFRCDPISEHNRLYWYRQTLGQGPEFLTYFQNEAQLEKSRLLSDRFSAERPKGSFSTLEIQRTEQGDSAMYLCASSSSGAGNEQFFGPGTRLTVL.